The T cell receptor (beta chain) described here comes from a study of CD8 T cells in ankylosing spondylitis. Points from the study as a whole: Within ankylosing spondylitis blood, a TCR beta motif made up of roughly eight highly homologous variants appeared to be characteristic. Disease-linked clones bore a CD8+ phenotype and were relatively rare in peripheral blood. Disease-linked clones were reportedly significantly enriched in matched ankylosing spondylitis synovial fluid.

MiXCR was run by TCRdb on the 5' RACE reads, yielding one entry per CDR3 protein. The sample includes roughly 90,000 distinct CDR3 sequences, 9% seen only once; the top ten take 30%. Trimming cost V 5 bases and J 1 base; bases outside gene matches: 6. Per the germline V gene, CDR1 is PRHDT and CDR2 is FYEKMQ (reference sequence). The CDR3 runs 15 residues. This clonotype was seen a handful of times. Its antigen is not known. This TCR was sampled from a male donor with ankylosing spondylitis. The gene calls are TRBV13 and TRBJ1-1, with TRBD1 matching over 8 bases. Source material: blood, either unsorted or a sorted T cell fraction (not recorded which). CDR3 in DNA: TGTGCCAGCAGCCTTCCCACAGGGGGGAACACTGAAGCTTTCTTT. This gives the protein CASSLPTGGNTEAFF.